The rows below give T cell receptor beta chains drawn from one sample of a study of cytomegalovirus exposure and HLA in healthy donors. Some clones are missing from TCRdb's copy, which holds only in-frame ones; the method was immunoSEQ multiplex PCR. The repertoire holds 150,000 to 200,000 clones, with about 80% as singletons. The sequencing input was PBMCs. All receptors derive from a man younger than 30 in good health and CMV-seropositive. CDR3s include the opening cysteine and the closing phenylalanine or tryptophan. The order of the fields is J gene, D gene, clone size, V gene, CDR3 length, CDR3 DNA, CDR3 protein. The D gene is left open where the match is weak. Size is stated for part of the rows, as once, few or many counts, or as a class when the clone is expanded.

>TRBJ1-1|TRBD1|few|TRBV29-1|13
TGCAGCGCAAACCCCCGGACAGGCCCGGAAGCTTTCTTT
CSANPRTGPEAFF
>TRBJ1-5|.|once|TRBV19|17
TGTGCCAGTAGTATTAGAACAGGCTTTAGCCTCAATCAGCCCCAGCATTTT
CASSIRTGFSLNQPQHF
>TRBJ2-1|TRBD2|.|TRBV25-1|14
TGTGCCAGCAAAGGGAGCGGGGGCTACAATGAGCAGTTCTTC
CASKGSGGYNEQFF
>TRBJ1-2|TRBD1|.|TRBV30|13
TGTGCCTGGAGGGGGACAGGGGAGAACGGCTACACCTTC
CAWRGTGENGYTF
>TRBJ2-7|.|.|TRBV6-6|11
TGTGCCAGCAGCCCTGGGGACTCTATCAACTTC
CASSPGDSINF
>TRBJ2-3|.|.|TRBV6-4|15
TGTGCCAGCAATGAATCCGGGACTGGCACAGATACGCAGTATTTT
CASNESGTGTDTQYF
>TRBJ2-7|TRBD1|once|TRBV4-1|15
TGCGCCAGCAGCCAAAAGACAGGGAGCCCCTACGAGCAGTACTTC
CASSQKTGSPYEQYF
>TRBJ2-7|.|.|TRBV5-5|16
TGTGCCAGCAGCTTGGCCCCAGGACTGAGCTCCTACGAGCAGTACTTC
CASSLAPGLSSYEQYF
>TRBJ2-3|TRBD1|.|TRBV5-1|14
TGCGCCAGCAGCCCGGACAGGGCAGCAGATACGCAGTATTTT
CASSPDRAADTQYF
>TRBJ1-1|TRBD1|.|TRBV7-9|17
TGTTCCAGCACCATCCCCCGGGACAGGGACCGAAACACTGAAGCTTTCTTT
CSSTIPRDRDRNTEAFF
>TRBJ1-4|.|.|TRBV5-1|15
TGCGCCAGCAGCTTGGGTACATCATTAAATGAAAAACTGTTTTTT
CASSLGTSLNEKLFF
>TRBJ2-7|TRBD1|.|TRBV10-3|15
TGTGCCATCAGCGATCCCGACAGGGTAGTGTACGAGCAGTACTTC
CAISDPDRVVYEQYF
>TRBJ2-5|TRBD1|.|TRBV7-8|14
TGTGCCAGCAGCTTCGGGACAGGGCCGGGGGAGCAGTACTTC
CASSFGTGPGEQYF
>TRBJ2-1|.|.|TRBV15|15
TGTGCCACCAGCAGAGATGCGCCCCCCTACAATGAGCAGTTCTTC
CATSRDAPPYNEQFF
>TRBJ2-7|.|once|TRBV5-6|14
TGTGCCAGCAGCTTGGTTGGAGTCGTAAACGAGCAGTACTTC
CASSLVGVVNEQYF
>TRBJ2-1|TRBD2|.|TRBV10-1|14
TGCGCCAGCAGTGCGAGCGGGGGATACAATGAGCAGTTCTTC
CASSASGGYNEQFF
>TRBJ2-5|.|.|TRBV4-3|15
TGCGCCAGCAGCCAAGGTCTTCGGACTCCGGAGACCCAGTACTTC
CASSQGLRTPETQYF
>TRBJ1-1|.|.|TRBV5-1|14
TGCGCCAGCAGAAACGAGGCCTCGAACACTGAAGCTTTCTTT
CASRNEASNTEAFF
>TRBJ1-5|.|.|TRBV4-2|14
TGTGTCAGCAGCCAAGAGTCGGGGGATCAGCCCCAGCATTTT
CVSSQESGDQPQHF
>TRBJ2-1|.|.|TRBV11-1|17
TGTGCCAGCAGCTCCCCGACAGGGTGGGGGGCTACGCATGAGCAGTTCTTC
CASSSPTGWGATHEQFF
>TRBJ2-5|.|.|TRBV11-2|14
TGTGCCAGCAGCTTAGATAGGGGAAGGCAGACCCAGTACTTC
CASSLDRGRQTQYF
>TRBJ1-1|.|.|TRBV6-1|15
TGTGCCAGCAGTCGTTTCCGATCCGAGTCGACTGAAGCTTTCTTT
CASSRFRSESTEAFF
>TRBJ2-7|TRBD2|.|TRBV6-5|15
TGTGCCAGCAGTTACTCCGCCGGGAGGGTCCACGAGCAGTACTTC
CASSYSAGRVHEQYF
>TRBJ2-1|TRBD2|few|TRBV30|16
TGTGCCTGGAGCCACCCCTGGACTAGCGGGAGAGGTGAGCAGTTCTTC
CAWSHPWTSGRGEQFF
>TRBJ1-2|TRBD1|.|TRBV7-2|13
TGTGCCAGCAGCTTCCAGGGGGCCAGGGGCTACACCTTC
CASSFQGARGYTF
>TRBJ2-2|TRBD2|.|TRBV2|15
TGTGCCAGCAGGGGACTAGCGGGAGTCACCGGGGAGCTGTTTTTT
CASRGLAGVTGELFF
>TRBJ2-7|TRBD1|few|TRBV9|14
TGTGCCAGCAGCGCGTCGGGACAGGACTACGAGCAGTACTTC
CASSASGQDYEQYF
>TRBJ2-7|TRBD1|once|TRBV2|14
TGTGCCAGCAGTGAAGGGGGACGGACAGGCGAGCAGTACTTC
CASSEGGRTGEQYF
>TRBJ2-3|TRBD2|.|TRBV30|15
TGTGCCTGGAGTCCAACAAAGCGGGGGGGAGATACGCAGTATTTT
CAWSPTKRGGDTQYF
>TRBJ1-2|.|few|TRBV4-1|14
TGCGCCAGCAGCCAAGATTTTGGGCCTGATGGCTACACCTTC
CASSQDFGPDGYTF
>TRBJ1-2|.|.|TRBV9|13
TGTGCCAGCTCAACAGGGCCGGGCTATGGCTACACCTTC
CASSTGPGYGYTF
>TRBJ2-7|TRBD2|.|TRBV4-3|15
TGCGCCAGCAGCCAATCGGGACTAGCGAGATCCGAGCAGTACTTC
CASSQSGLARSEQYF
>TRBJ2-2|.|.|TRBV7-2|16
TGTGCCAGCAGCTTAGTTCCAGCGTCGAACACCGGGGAGCTGTTTTTT
CASSLVPASNTGELFF
>TRBJ1-2|TRBD1|.|TRBV4-3|13
TGCGCCAGCAGCCTCGGGACAGGGGCTGGCTACACCTTC
CASSLGTGAGYTF
>TRBJ2-7|.|.|TRBV2|13
TGTGCCAGCACTAGGACAGACTCCTACGAGCAGTACTTC
CASTRTDSYEQYF
>TRBJ2-2|TRBD2|once|TRBV9|15
TGTGCCAGCAGCGGCCTAGCGGGAGATACCGGGGAGCTGTTTTTT
CASSGLAGDTGELFF
>TRBJ1-3|.|.|TRBV6-5|11
TGTGCCAGCTACTCTGGAAACACCATATATTTT
CASYSGNTIYF
>TRBJ1-2|.|.|TRBV10-3|14
TGTGCCATCAGTGCTTCAGGGGAGCCTTATGGCTACACCTTC
CAISASGEPYGYTF
>TRBJ2-2|.|.|TRBV28|16
TGTGCCAGCAGTTTGGGGGGTGTGAGTGACACCGGGGAGCTGTTTTTT
CASSLGGVSDTGELFF
>TRBJ1-1|TRBD1|.|TRBV5-1|14
TGCGCCAGCAGCCCGAGACAGGGTAGTATTGAAGCTTTCTTT
CASSPRQGSIEAFF
>TRBJ2-1|TRBD2|.|TRBV4-1|15
TGCGCCAGCAGTCAGGACGTAGCGGGGTACAATGAGCAGTTCTTC
CASSQDVAGYNEQFF
>TRBJ1-5|.|.|TRBV30|13
TGTGCCTGGAGTGTACCGGGGTTAACGCCCCAGCATTTT
CAWSVPGLTPQHF
>TRBJ2-1|TRBD2|.|TRBV5-6|16
TGTGCCAGCAGCTCGACTAGCGGGAGCTCCTACAATGAGCAGTTCTTC
CASSSTSGSSYNEQFF
>TRBJ2-7|TRBD1|.|TRBV10-3|14
TGTGCCATCAAGTCTGGGGACAGGGCCTACGAGCAGTACTTC
CAIKSGDRAYEQYF
>TRBJ1-3|TRBD1|once|TRBV7-2|16
TGTGCCAGCAGCTCCAACAGGGGGCAGTTCGGAAACACCATATATTTT
CASSSNRGQFGNTIYF
>TRBJ1-6|.|few|TRBV5-4|15
TGTGCCAGCAGCCTAACAGGGAAAGGTCATTCACCCCTCCACTTT
CASSLTGKGHSPLHF
>TRBJ2-3|.|.|TRBV27|14
TGTGCCAGCAGTTTTTCTCGACTGACAGATACGCAGTATTTT
CASSFSRLTDTQYF
>TRBJ2-1|.|.|TRBV7-8|14
TGTGCCAGCCACAGGAGTAGCTCCTACAATGAGCAGTTCTTC
CASHRSSSYNEQFF
>TRBJ1-5|.|.|TRBV6-1|15
TGTGCCAGCAGTGATGCGGGGAGATCCTCTCAGCCCCAGCATTTT
CASSDAGRSSQPQHF